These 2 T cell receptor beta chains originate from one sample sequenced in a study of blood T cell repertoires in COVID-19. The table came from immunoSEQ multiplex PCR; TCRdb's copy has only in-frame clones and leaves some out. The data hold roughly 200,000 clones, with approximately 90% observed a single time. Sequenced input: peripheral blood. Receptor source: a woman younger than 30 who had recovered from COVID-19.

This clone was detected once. CDR3 in amino acids: CASSLSWGVGTGYTEAFF. The CDR3 nucleotides read TGTGCCAGCAGTTTATCTTGGGGGGTCGGAACAGGATACACTGAAGCTTTCTTT. The rearrangement links TRBV27 to TRBJ1-1; tentatively, D is TRBD1 (5 bases). This CDR3 region has 18 residues. The germline V gene has CDR1 MNHEY and CDR2 SMNVEV (reference sequence). The V gene lost 0 bases and the J gene lost 3 bases, with 20 bases spanning the gap.

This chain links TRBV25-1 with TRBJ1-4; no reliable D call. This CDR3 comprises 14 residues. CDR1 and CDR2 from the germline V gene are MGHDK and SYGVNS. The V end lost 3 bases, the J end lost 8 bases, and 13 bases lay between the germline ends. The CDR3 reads CASSDPGIGEKLFF. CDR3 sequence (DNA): TGTGCCAGCAGTGACCCGGGGATCGGGGAAAAACTGTTTTTT.